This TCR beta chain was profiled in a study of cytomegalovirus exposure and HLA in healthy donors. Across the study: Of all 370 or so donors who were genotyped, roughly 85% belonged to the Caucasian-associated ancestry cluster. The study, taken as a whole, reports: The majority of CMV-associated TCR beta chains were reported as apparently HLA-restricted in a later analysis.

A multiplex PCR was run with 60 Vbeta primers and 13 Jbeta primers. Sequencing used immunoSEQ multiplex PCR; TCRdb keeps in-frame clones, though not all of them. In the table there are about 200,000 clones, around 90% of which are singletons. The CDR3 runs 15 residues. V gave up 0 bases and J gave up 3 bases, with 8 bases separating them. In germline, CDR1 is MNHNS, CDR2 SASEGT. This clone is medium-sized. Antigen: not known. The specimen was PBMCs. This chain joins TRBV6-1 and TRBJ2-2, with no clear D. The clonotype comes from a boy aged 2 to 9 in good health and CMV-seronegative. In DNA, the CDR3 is TGTGCCAGCAGTGAAGCCTCAGATTACACCGGGGAGCTGTTTTTT. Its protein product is CASSEASDYTGELFF.